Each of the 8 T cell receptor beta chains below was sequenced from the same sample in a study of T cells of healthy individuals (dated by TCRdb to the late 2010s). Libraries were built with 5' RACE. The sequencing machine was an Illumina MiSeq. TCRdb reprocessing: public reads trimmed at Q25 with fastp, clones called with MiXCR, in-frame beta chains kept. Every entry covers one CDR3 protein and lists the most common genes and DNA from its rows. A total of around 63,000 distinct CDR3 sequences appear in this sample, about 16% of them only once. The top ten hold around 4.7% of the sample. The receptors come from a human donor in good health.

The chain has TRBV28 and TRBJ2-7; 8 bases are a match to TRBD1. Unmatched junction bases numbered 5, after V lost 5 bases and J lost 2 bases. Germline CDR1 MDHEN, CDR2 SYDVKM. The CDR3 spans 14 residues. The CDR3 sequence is CASSQPGGPYEQYF. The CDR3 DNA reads TGTGCCAGCAGTCAGCCAGGGGGCCCCTACGAGCAGTACTTC.

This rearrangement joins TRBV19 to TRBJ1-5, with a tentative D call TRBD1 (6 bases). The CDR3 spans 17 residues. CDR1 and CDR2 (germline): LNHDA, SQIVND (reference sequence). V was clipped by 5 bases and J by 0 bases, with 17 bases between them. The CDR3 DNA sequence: TGTGCCAGTAGTTACCGGACAGAGTATTATAGCAATCAGCCCCAGCATTTT. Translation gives CASSYRTEYYSNQPQHF.

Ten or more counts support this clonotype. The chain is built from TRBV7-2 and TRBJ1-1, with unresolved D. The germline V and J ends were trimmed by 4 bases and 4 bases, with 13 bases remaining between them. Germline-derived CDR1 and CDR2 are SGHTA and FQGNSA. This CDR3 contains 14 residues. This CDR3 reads CASSSPPVATEAFF. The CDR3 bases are TGTGCCAGCAGCTCCCCCCCCGTGGCCACTGAAGCTTTCTTT.

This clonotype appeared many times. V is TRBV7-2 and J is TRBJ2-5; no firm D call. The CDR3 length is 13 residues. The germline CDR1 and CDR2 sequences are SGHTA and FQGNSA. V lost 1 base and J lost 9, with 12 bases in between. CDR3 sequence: CASSLVGARAQYF. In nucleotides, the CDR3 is TGTGCCAGCAGCTTAGTCGGAGCAAGGGCCCAGTACTTC.

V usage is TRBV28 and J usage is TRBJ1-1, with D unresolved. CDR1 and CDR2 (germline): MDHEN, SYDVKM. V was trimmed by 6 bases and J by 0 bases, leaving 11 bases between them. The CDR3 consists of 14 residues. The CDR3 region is CASSVSSMNTEAFF. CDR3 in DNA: TGTGCCAGCAGCGTCAGTTCCATGAACACTGAAGCTTTCTTT.

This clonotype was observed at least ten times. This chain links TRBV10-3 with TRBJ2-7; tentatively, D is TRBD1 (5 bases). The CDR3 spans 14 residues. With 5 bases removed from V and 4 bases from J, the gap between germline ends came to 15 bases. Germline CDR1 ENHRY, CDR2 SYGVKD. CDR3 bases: TGTGCCATCAGTCGAACAGGATCTTATTACGAGCAGTACTTC. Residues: CAISRTGSYYEQYF.

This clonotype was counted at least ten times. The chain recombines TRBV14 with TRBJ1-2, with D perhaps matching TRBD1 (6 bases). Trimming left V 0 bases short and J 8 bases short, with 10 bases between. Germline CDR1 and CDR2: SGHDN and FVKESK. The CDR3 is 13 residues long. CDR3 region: CASSQDLGGGYTF. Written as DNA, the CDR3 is TGTGCCAGCAGCCAAGATCTAGGGGGAGGCTACACCTTC.

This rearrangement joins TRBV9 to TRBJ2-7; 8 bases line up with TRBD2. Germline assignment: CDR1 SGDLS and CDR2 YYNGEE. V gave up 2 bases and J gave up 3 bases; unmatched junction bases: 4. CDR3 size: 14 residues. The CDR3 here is CASSVIAGSYEQYF. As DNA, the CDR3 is TGTGCCAGCAGCGTCATAGCGGGAAGCTACGAGCAGTACTTC.